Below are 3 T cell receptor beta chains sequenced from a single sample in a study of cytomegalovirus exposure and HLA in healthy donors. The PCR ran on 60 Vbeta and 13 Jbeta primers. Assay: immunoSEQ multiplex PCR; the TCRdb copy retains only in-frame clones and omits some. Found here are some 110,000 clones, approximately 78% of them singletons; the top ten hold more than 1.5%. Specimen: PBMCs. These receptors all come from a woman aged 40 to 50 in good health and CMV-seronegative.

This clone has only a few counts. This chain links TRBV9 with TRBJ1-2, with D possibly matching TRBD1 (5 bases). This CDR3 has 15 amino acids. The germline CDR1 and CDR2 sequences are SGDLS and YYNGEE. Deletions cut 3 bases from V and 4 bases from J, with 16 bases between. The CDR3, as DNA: TGTGCCAGCAGCGATCAGAGGAACGGGGGCTATGGCTACACCTTC. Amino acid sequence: CASSDQRNGGYGYTF.

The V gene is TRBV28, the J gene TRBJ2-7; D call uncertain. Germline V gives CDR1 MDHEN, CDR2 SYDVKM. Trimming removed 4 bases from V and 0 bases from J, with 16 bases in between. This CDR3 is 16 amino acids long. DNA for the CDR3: TGTGCCAGCAGTTCCACTTGGCGACGGAGCTCCTACGAGCAGTACTTC. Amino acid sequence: CASSSTWRRSSYEQYF.

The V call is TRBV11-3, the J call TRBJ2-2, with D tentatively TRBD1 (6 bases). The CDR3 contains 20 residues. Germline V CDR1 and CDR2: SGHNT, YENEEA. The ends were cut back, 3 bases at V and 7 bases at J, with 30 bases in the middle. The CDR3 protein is CASSFGANLGSLRGGGELFF. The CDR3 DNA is TGTGCCAGCAGCTTCGGGGCAAATCTCGGGTCTTTGAGAGGGGGCGGGGAGCTGTTTTTT.